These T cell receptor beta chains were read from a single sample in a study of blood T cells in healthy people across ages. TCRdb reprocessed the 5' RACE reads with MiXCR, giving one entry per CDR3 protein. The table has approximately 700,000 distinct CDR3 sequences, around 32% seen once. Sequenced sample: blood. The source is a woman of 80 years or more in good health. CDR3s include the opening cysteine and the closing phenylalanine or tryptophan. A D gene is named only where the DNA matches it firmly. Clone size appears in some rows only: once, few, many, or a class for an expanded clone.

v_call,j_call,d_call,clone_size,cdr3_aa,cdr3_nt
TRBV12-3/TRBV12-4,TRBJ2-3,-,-,CASSSPGGGADTQYF,TGTGCCAGCAGTTCCCCCGGAGGGGGAGCAGATACGCAGTATTTT
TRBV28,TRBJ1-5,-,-,CASSSVRGGVGNQPQHF,TGTGCCAGCAGTTCAGTCCGAGGGGGGGTCGGCAATCAGCCCCAGCATTTT
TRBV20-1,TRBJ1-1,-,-,CSPRGNTEAFF,TGCAGTCCCCGTGGGAACACTGAAGCTTTCTTT
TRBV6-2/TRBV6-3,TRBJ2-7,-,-,CASSYSGRGSGEQYF,TGTGCCAGCAGTTACTCGGGACGGGGGTCGGGCGAGCAGTACTTC
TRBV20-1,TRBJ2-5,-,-,CSARAGGGRTQYF,TGCAGTGCTAGAGCCGGGGGCGGAAGGACCCAGTACTTC
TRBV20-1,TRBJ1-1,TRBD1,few,CSADFGTANTEAFF,TGCAGTGCTGACTTTGGGACAGCGAACACTGAAGCTTTCTTT
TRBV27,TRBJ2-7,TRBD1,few,CASSRVGDSSYNEQYF,TGTGCCAGCAGCCGAGTTGGGGACAGCTCCTACAATGAGCAGTACTTC
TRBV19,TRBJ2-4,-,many,CASSIGNIQYF,TGTGCCAGTAGTATCGGAAACATTCAGTACTTC
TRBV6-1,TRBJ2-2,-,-,CASKGRQQVAGELFF,TGTGCCAGCAAGGGGAGACAACAGGTCGCCGGGGAGCTGTTTTTT
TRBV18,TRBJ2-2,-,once,CASSPLGPVSGPNTGELFF,TGTGCCAGCTCACCATTAGGTCCGGTGAGCGGACCGAACACCGGGGAGCTGTTTTTT
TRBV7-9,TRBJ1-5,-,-,CASSSAQHSNQPQHF,TGTGCCAGCAGCTCCGCACAGCATAGCAATCAGCCCCAGCATTTT
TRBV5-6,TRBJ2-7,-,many,CASRDRLYEQYF,TGTGCCAGCAGGGACCGCCTTTACGAGCAGTACTTC
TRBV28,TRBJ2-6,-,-,CASSCRSGANVLTF,TGTGCCAGCAGTTGCCGCTCCGGGGCCAACGTCCTGACTTTC